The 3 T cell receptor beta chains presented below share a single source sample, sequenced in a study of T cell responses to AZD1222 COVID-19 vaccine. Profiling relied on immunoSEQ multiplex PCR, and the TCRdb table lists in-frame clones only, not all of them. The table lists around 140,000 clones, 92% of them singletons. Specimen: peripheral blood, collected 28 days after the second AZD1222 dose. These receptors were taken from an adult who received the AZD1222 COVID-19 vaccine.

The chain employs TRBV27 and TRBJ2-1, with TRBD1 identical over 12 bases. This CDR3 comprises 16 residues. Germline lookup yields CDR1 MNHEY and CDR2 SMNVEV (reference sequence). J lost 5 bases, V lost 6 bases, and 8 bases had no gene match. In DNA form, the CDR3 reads TGTGCCAGCAGCTCGGGGACAGGGGGCGACCACAATGAGCAGTTCTTC. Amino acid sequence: CASSSGTGGDHNEQFF.

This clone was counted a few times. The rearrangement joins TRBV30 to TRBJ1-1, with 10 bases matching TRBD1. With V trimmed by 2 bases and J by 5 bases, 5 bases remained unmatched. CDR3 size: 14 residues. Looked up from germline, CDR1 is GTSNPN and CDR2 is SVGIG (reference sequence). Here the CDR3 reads CAWSPSDRGTEAFF. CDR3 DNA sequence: TGTGCCTGGAGTCCCTCGGACAGGGGGACTGAAGCTTTCTTT.

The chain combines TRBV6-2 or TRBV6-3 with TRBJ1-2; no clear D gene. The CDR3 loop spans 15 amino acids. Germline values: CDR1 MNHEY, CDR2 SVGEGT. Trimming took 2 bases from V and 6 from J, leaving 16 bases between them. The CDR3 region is CASSYGWESPHGYTF. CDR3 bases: TGTGCCAGCAGTTACGGGTGGGAATCCCCACATGGCTACACCTTC.